Sequencing of this TCR beta chain was carried out in a study of PD-L1 blockade in urothelial cancer. At the level of the study: Patients started atezolizumab at some point between 2013 and 2015, 1,200 mg intravenously every 3 weeks. Median T cell yield per blood sample was more than 120,000 cells.

The time point is: pretreatment peripheral blood. Germline values: CDR1 SQVTM, CDR2 ANQGSEA. After removal of 7 bases from V and 3 bases from J, the junction contained 5 bases not matched to a gene. The CDR3 has 14 residues. This table comes from immunoSEQ multiplex PCR, and its TCRdb copy is limited to in-frame clones, with some not included. This sample has about 86,000 clones; over 75% occur once, and the top ten carry approximately 14%. The table lists this clone with a count of one. This specimen was PBMCs, taken around atezolizumab (anti-PD-L1) treatment. The rearrangement uses TRBV29-1 and TRBJ1-5, with 11 bases identical to TRBD1. The sequence was obtained from a man aged 60-69 years with urothelial cancer. CDR3 protein: CSARTGGNNQPQHF. Here the CDR3 DNA reads TGCAGCGCCAGGACAGGGGGCAACAATCAGCCCCAGCATTTT. The full variable domain, completed using reference TRBV29-1 and TRBJ1-5, is SAVISQKPSRDICQRGTSLTIQCQVDSQVTMMFWYRQQPGQSLTLIATANQGSEATYESGFVIDKFPISRPNLTFSTLTVSNMSPEDSSIYLCSARTGGNNQPQHFGDGTRLSIL.